These T cell receptor beta chains were read from a single sample in a study of cytomegalovirus exposure and HLA in healthy donors. Some clones are missing from TCRdb's copy, which holds only in-frame ones; the method was immunoSEQ multiplex PCR. The data hold more than 150,000 clones, with roughly 79% observed a single time. Sequenced input: PBMCs. These receptors were obtained from a man in his fifties or sixties in good health and CMV-seropositive. Both conserved end residues are part of each CDR3. Each record gives: clone size, V gene, J gene, CDR3 protein. The size entry is marked missing in some rows and otherwise reads once, few, many or a size class.

abundance: -
v_gene: TRBV4-1
j_gene: TRBJ2-7
CDR3aa: CASSQDWRGPSEQYF

abundance: -
v_gene: TRBV28
j_gene: TRBJ1-1
CDR3aa: CASSFMNTEAFF

abundance: -
v_gene: TRBV6-5
j_gene: TRBJ2-7
CDR3aa: CASSYEARARGGEQYF

abundance: -
v_gene: TRBV2
j_gene: TRBJ2-1
CDR3aa: CASTRGLAANEQFF

abundance: -
v_gene: TRBV7-6
j_gene: TRBJ1-6
CDR3aa: CASSLRIPGQNSPLHF

abundance: -
v_gene: TRBV2
j_gene: TRBJ1-3
CDR3aa: CASRVDRLSGNTIYF

abundance: -
v_gene: TRBV9
j_gene: TRBJ1-1
CDR3aa: CASSGAGLGTEAFF

abundance: -
v_gene: TRBV10-3
j_gene: TRBJ2-1
CDR3aa: CAISRGSANNEQFF

abundance: -
v_gene: TRBV5-4
j_gene: TRBJ2-7
CDR3aa: CASSLDTRGYEQYF

abundance: -
v_gene: TRBV5-1
j_gene: TRBJ2-7
CDR3aa: CASSLALTGLGEQYF

abundance: -
v_gene: TRBV19
j_gene: TRBJ1-6
CDR3aa: CASSMPAGQGLAPLHF

abundance: -
v_gene: TRBV28
j_gene: TRBJ1-6
CDR3aa: CASRGSTGNSPLHF

abundance: -
v_gene: TRBV10-3
j_gene: TRBJ1-1
CDR3aa: CAISEGTLTEAFF

abundance: -
v_gene: TRBV15
j_gene: TRBJ2-5
CDR3aa: CATSRDERGPPERETQYF

abundance: -
v_gene: TRBV5-1
j_gene: TRBJ2-5
CDR3aa: CASSPKDRGEWLTQYF

abundance: -
v_gene: TRBV28
j_gene: TRBJ2-2
CDR3aa: CASLAGGNTGELFF

abundance: -
v_gene: TRBV6-5
j_gene: TRBJ1-1
CDR3aa: CASSWTTGGKTEAFF

abundance: -
v_gene: TRBV2
j_gene: TRBJ1-2
CDR3aa: CASSKGQGGLYGYTF

abundance: -
v_gene: TRBV28
j_gene: -
CDR3aa: CASTDTPSYEQYF

abundance: few
v_gene: TRBV7-2
j_gene: TRBJ2-3
CDR3aa: CASSLIVGGSSPNTDTQYF

abundance: -
v_gene: TRBV7-3
j_gene: TRBJ2-2
CDR3aa: CASSSLSGELFF

abundance: -
v_gene: TRBV4-3
j_gene: TRBJ1-3
CDR3aa: CASSQDLRGAGNTIYF

abundance: -
v_gene: TRBV7-8
j_gene: TRBJ1-1
CDR3aa: CASSVNRGRNTEAFF

abundance: -
v_gene: TRBV5-4
j_gene: TRBJ1-3
CDR3aa: CASSQNRGTGNTIYF

abundance: -
v_gene: TRBV28
j_gene: TRBJ1-2
CDR3aa: CASSPWGSNNYGYTF

abundance: once
v_gene: TRBV28
j_gene: TRBJ2-1
CDR3aa: CASSLRGAFPNEQFF

abundance: -
v_gene: TRBV30
j_gene: TRBJ2-5
CDR3aa: CAWTRQGRETQYF

abundance: -
v_gene: TRBV7-2
j_gene: TRBJ2-3
CDR3aa: CASSLVSGTSGAWGDTQYF

abundance: -
v_gene: TRBV7-9
j_gene: TRBJ2-3
CDR3aa: CASSLFPSGVADTQYF

abundance: -
v_gene: TRBV29-1
j_gene: TRBJ1-1
CDR3aa: CRGGEDRAEAFF

abundance: -
v_gene: TRBV19
j_gene: TRBJ1-6
CDR3aa: CATRQSSYNSPLHF

abundance: -
v_gene: TRBV11-1
j_gene: TRBJ1-2
CDR3aa: CASSPPGTVVF

abundance: -
v_gene: TRBV19
j_gene: TRBJ2-1
CDR3aa: CASSPSGLAGGQVREQFF

abundance: -
v_gene: TRBV29-1
j_gene: TRBJ2-5
CDR3aa: CSVTTLAGGPETQYF

abundance: -
v_gene: TRBV27
j_gene: TRBJ2-7
CDR3aa: CASSLFEGYEQYF

abundance: -
v_gene: TRBV19
j_gene: TRBJ2-5
CDR3aa: CASSPQVAVQETQYF

abundance: -
v_gene: TRBV7-2
j_gene: TRBJ1-3
CDR3aa: CASSTRTGGGSGNTIYF

abundance: -
v_gene: TRBV13
j_gene: TRBJ1-2
CDR3aa: CASSSGTELNYGYTF

abundance: once
v_gene: TRBV11-3
j_gene: TRBJ1-1
CDR3aa: CASSTGQGASEAFF

abundance: -
v_gene: TRBV5-6
j_gene: TRBJ1-5
CDR3aa: CASSLGGRLRSRPQHF

abundance: -
v_gene: TRBV6-1
j_gene: TRBJ1-2
CDR3aa: CASSEASGATYGYTF

abundance: once
v_gene: TRBV5-6
j_gene: TRBJ2-3
CDR3aa: CASSLAGSKELTDTQYF

abundance: -
v_gene: TRBV29-1
j_gene: TRBJ2-7
CDR3aa: CSVVKQGVSYEQYF

abundance: -
v_gene: TRBV6-5
j_gene: TRBJ1-3
CDR3aa: CASSSDGSSGNTIYF

abundance: once
v_gene: TRBV11-3
j_gene: TRBJ2-2
CDR3aa: CASSLSGAQTGELFF

abundance: -
v_gene: TRBV10-3
j_gene: TRBJ2-7
CDR3aa: CAISENPNDSRPSYEQYF

abundance: -
v_gene: TRBV4-1
j_gene: TRBJ1-1
CDR3aa: CASSQLDRGGVAFF

abundance: -
v_gene: TRBV27
j_gene: TRBJ2-2
CDR3aa: CASSQPPGLAGAGELFF

abundance: -
v_gene: TRBV11-2
j_gene: TRBJ1-2
CDR3aa: CASSFDRDGYTF

abundance: -
v_gene: TRBV7-2
j_gene: TRBJ2-7
CDR3aa: CASRPSGGAYEQYF

abundance: -
v_gene: TRBV12-5
j_gene: TRBJ2-7
CDR3aa: CASGRDSYEQYF

abundance: few
v_gene: TRBV28
j_gene: TRBJ1-1
CDR3aa: CASSLGAANTEAFF

abundance: few
v_gene: TRBV18
j_gene: TRBJ1-5
CDR3aa: CASSLGTANSNQPQHF

abundance: -
v_gene: TRBV19
j_gene: TRBJ2-5
CDR3aa: CASSRRDQETQYF

abundance: -
v_gene: TRBV27
j_gene: TRBJ2-3
CDR3aa: CASSLGGFYTDTQYF